Shown below are 9 T cell receptor beta chains from a single sample sequenced in a study of early T cells in non-severe SARS-CoV-2 infection. One entry per CDR3 protein, called by TCRdb with MiXCR from the 5' RACE reads. The sample records some 30,000 distinct CDR3 sequences, around 4% being singletons. Material: whole blood. These receptors all stem from an adult who was a healthcare worker with PCR-confirmed SARS-CoV-2 infection or an uninfected control (not recorded which).

This clonotype was observed a few times. The V and J genes are TRBV14 and TRBJ2-3; 8 bases map to TRBD1. V dropped 4 bases and J dropped 4; count of bases not matched to a gene: 1. The germline gives CDR1 SGHDN, CDR2 FVKESK. The CDR3 consists of 13 residues. CDR3 loop: CASSRTGPDTQYF. DNA of the CDR3: TGTGCCAGCAGCCGGACAGGGCCAGATACGCAGTATTTT.

This clonotype was seen ten or more times. The chain recombines TRBV5-8 with TRBJ2-3; 7 bases line up with TRBD2. The germline V gene encodes CDR1 SGHTS and CDR2 YDEGEE. The trim removed 0 bases at V and 3 bases at J, leaving 7 bases unmatched. The CDR3 totals 16 residues. Here the CDR3 reads CASSLGEGMRTDTQYF. CDR3 in DNA: TGTGCCAGCAGCTTGGGGGAGGGGATGAGGACAGATACGCAGTATTTT.

This clonotype was seen a few times. The V call is TRBV7-2, the J call TRBJ1-6; D may be TRBD1 (5 bases). Trimming took 4 bases from V and 8 from J, leaving 12 bases between them. This CDR3 has 14 residues. CDR1 and CDR2 (germline): SGHTA, FQGNSA. CDR3 protein: CASSSGAGYSPLHF. In nucleotides, the CDR3 is TGTGCCAGCAGCTCCGGGGCAGGGTATTCACCCCTCCACTTT.

This clonotype was seen repeatedly, ten times or more. The chain carries TRBV14 and TRBJ1-1, with D perhaps matching TRBD1 (6 bases). V gave up 4 bases and J gave up 5 bases, with 11 bases separating them. The germline V gene has CDR1 SGHDN and CDR2 FVKESK. This CDR3 is 13 amino acids long. CDR3 bases: TGTGCCAGCAGCCGGTTAGGACAGACTGAAGCTTTCTTT. Protein sequence: CASSRLGQTEAFF.

This clonotype was observed a few times. The V gene is TRBV5-1, the J gene TRBJ1-1; D is unclear. Germline V gene data show CDR1 as SGHRS and CDR2 as YFSETQ. CDR3 length equals 14 residues. Trimming left V 4 bases short and J 4 bases short, with 14 bases between. CDR3 nucleotide sequence: TGCGCCAGCAGCCACCCTCCCGCGGCCACTGAAGCTTTCTTT. This translates into CASSHPPAATEAFF.

This clonotype was seen at least ten times. CDR3 nucleotides: TGTGCCAGCAGCTTAGGCGGGACAGGTCGCTTTTATTACGAGCAGTACTTC. Its translation is CASSLGGTGRFYYEQYF. The rearrangement uses TRBV13 and TRBJ2-7; 8 nucleotides line up with TRBD1. Germline CDR1 reads PRHDT; CDR2 reads FYEKMQ (reference sequence). The ends lost 0 bases at V and 4 bases at J; junction bases unmatched: 11. This CDR3 has 17 amino acids.

This clonotype was recorded at least ten times. The chain recombines TRBV12-2 with TRBJ1-5; the table's D call, TRBD1, was not checked against the DNA. TRBV12-2 is recorded as a pseudogene. CDR3 size: 20 residues. CDR3 region: CASRPATASYNFSSNQPQHF. CDR3 sequence (DNA): TGTGCAAGTCGCCCCGCGACAGCTTCTTATAACTTCAGTAGCAATCAGCCCCAGCATTTT.

This clonotype was picked up many times. The rearrangement joins TRBV27 to TRBJ2-1, with TRBD2 matching 8 bases. Germline V gene sequence: CDR1 MNHEY, CDR2 SMNVEV (reference sequence). V trimming: 6 bases; J trimming: 8 bases; junction bases outside the gene matches: 15. The CDR3 runs 16 residues. The CDR3 spells CASSPGAGGRWDEQFF. The CDR3 coding sequence is TGTGCCAGCAGCCCAGGGGCGGGAGGACGTTGGGATGAGCAGTTCTTC.

V is TRBV3-1 and J is TRBJ2-3, with D possibly being TRBD2 (5 bases). Trimming left V 4 bases short and J 12 bases short, with 17 bases between. Germline V CDR1 and CDR2: LGHDT, YNNKEL (reference sequence). This CDR3 region has 13 residues. Here the CDR3 reads CASSPSLRATQYF. CDR3 DNA sequence: TGTGCCAGCAGCCCTTCACTGCGGGCGACTCAGTATTTT.